What follows are 28 T cell receptor beta chains derived from one specimen sequenced in a study of T-cell memory formation after mild COVID-19. Each CDR3 protein is one row after TCRdb ran MiXCR on the 5' RACE reads. The sample yields about 350,000 distinct CDR3 sequences, about an eighth seen once. Sequenced input: PBMCs or a T cell subset sorted from them (not recorded which). These receptors were taken from a young man who had mild COVID-19 (a few samples of this study predate the infection). Cell type and time point are not known.

This clonotype was picked up a small number of times. The chain employs TRBV12-3 or TRBV12-4 and TRBJ2-3; 9 bases line up with TRBD1. V was clipped by 6 bases and J by 4 bases; unmatched bases: 8. The CDR3 spans 15 residues. The CDR3 loop reads CASSYRTGDADTQYF. CDR3 DNA sequence: TGTGCCAGCAGCTACAGGACAGGGGATGCAGATACGCAGTATTTT.

This clonotype turned up a few times. The V and J genes are TRBV9 and TRBJ2-3, with TRBD1 as a possible D gene (7 bases). The CDR3 is 15 amino acids. CDR1 is SGDLS, CDR2 YYNGEE, per germline. Between the trimmed V and J ends, which lost 4 bases and 4 bases, there was a span of 16 bases. CDR3: CASSPQGGGSDTQYF. The DNA of the CDR3 is TGTGCCAGCAGCCCCCAGGGGGGCGGGTCAGATACGCAGTATTTT.

This clonotype was picked up a small number of times. The chain couples TRBV7-9 to TRBJ1-2, with 12 nucleotides matching TRBD1. The CDR3 runs 15 residues. Losses at the gene ends were 6 bases for V and 7 bases for J; bases not matched to a gene: 9. Germline V gene sequence: CDR1 SEHNR, CDR2 FQNEAQ (reference sequence). The CDR3 protein is CASRDTGTGGGGYTF. As DNA, the CDR3 is TGTGCCAGCAGAGATACCGGGACAGGGGGCGGTGGCTACACCTTC.

In this sample, this clonotype turned up a few times. The V gene is TRBV6-5, the J gene TRBJ2-5; a weak D match, TRBD1 (6 bases). Germline V gene data show CDR1 as MNHEY and CDR2 as SVGAGI. Trimming cost V 4 bases and J 2 bases, with 14 bases left between them. The CDR3 loop spans 15 amino acids. The CDR3 DNA reads as TGTGCCAGCAGTTTGGGGACACCAACTCAAGAGACCCAGTACTTC. Translation gives CASSLGTPTQETQYF.

The genes are TRBV18 and TRBJ2-7; D unclear. The CDR3 is 12 amino acids. The germline CDR1 and CDR2 sequences are KGHSH and LQKENI. Between the trimmed V and J ends, which lost 6 bases and 5 bases, there was a span of 11 bases. In DNA, the CDR3 is TGTGCCAGCTCCGGATCGGGTAACGAGCAGTACGTC. This gives the protein CASSGSGNEQYV.

This clonotype was found many times. V and J are TRBV7-2 and TRBJ2-2; D is unresolved. CDR3 length: 12 amino acids. Germline V gene data show CDR1 as SGHTA and CDR2 as FQGNSA. V was shortened by 5 bases and J by 0 bases, with 1 base between the two germline ends. CDR3 region: CASSPNTGELFF. The CDR3 region has the DNA TGTGCCAGCAGCCCGAACACCGGGGAGCTGTTTTTT.

V usage is TRBV10-3 and J usage is TRBJ2-7; D remains ambiguous. V was pared by 3 bases and J by 1 base, with 4 bases between. The germline gives CDR1 ENHRY, CDR2 SYGVKD. The CDR3 has 12 amino acids. In DNA form, the CDR3 reads TGTGCCATCAGTGATCCATCCTACGAGCAGTACTTC. This sequence encodes CAISDPSYEQYF.

The chain joins TRBV12-3 or TRBV12-4 to TRBJ1-5; D possibly corresponds to TRBD1 (6 bases). The germline V and J ends were trimmed by 2 bases and 0 bases, with 20 bases remaining between them. CDR3 size: 19 residues. The CDR3 DNA sequence: TGTGCCAGCAGTTTACTCCTCACAGGGACGGGTTATAGCAATCAGCCCCAGCATTTT. This sequence encodes CASSLLLTGTGYSNQPQHF.

The chain employs TRBV29-1 and TRBJ2-3; 7 positions agree with TRBD1. The junction had 7 bases not matched to a gene; V was cut back by 1 base and J by 3 bases. The CDR3 extends over 15 amino acids. Germline V CDR1 and CDR2: SQVTM, ANQGSEA. The CDR3 DNA is TGCAGCGTTGAAGGGGGTAGGGGGCGGACAGATACGCAGTATTTT. Its protein is CSVEGGRGRTDTQYF.

The rearrangement joins TRBV6-6 to TRBJ2-7; TRBD2 agrees at 8 bases. The CDR3 is 17 residues long. The trim removed 2 bases at V and 0 bases at J, leaving 9 bases unmatched. Germline CDR1 is MNHNY and CDR2 is SVGAGI (reference sequence). CDR3 loop: CASSYSWERGPSYEQYF. CDR3 DNA: TGTGCCAGCAGTTACAGCTGGGAGCGGGGGCCCTCCTACGAGCAGTACTTC.

The V and J genes are TRBV12-3 or TRBV12-4 and TRBJ1-2; maybe TRBD1 (5 bases). This CDR3 contains 13 residues. V was pared by 6 bases and J by 4 bases, with 12 bases between. CDR3 in DNA: TGTGCCAGCAGCCCGAGGGGCGGCTATGGCTACACCTTC. This encodes CASSPRGGYGYTF.

This clonotype was counted between two and nine times. The V call is TRBV6-1, the J call TRBJ2-7; 9 bases map to TRBD1. CDR1 and CDR2 (germline): MNHNS, SASEGT. V dropped 8 bases and J dropped 6; count of bases not matched to a gene: 8. The length of the CDR3 is 13 residues. The CDR3 region is CASPPRTGAEQYF. The CDR3 DNA follows: TGTGCCAGCCCTCCCAGGACAGGGGCCGAGCAGTACTTC.

This clonotype was counted between two and nine times. The V and J genes are TRBV7-6 and TRBJ2-1; 7 nucleotides match TRBD1. V was clipped by 5 bases and J by 9 bases; unmatched bases: 7. The germline V gene has CDR1 SGHVS and CDR2 FNYEAQ. The CDR3 totals 13 residues. The CDR3 region has the DNA TGTGCCAGCAGCACCGGGACAGTAACTGAGCAGTTCTTC. This codes for CASSTGTVTEQFF.

This clonotype came up a few times. CDR3 amino acids: CSVAFAVWSNEQFF. As DNA, the CDR3 is TGCAGCGTTGCTTTCGCTGTGTGGAGCAATGAGCAGTTCTTC. This sequence joins TRBV29-1 and TRBJ2-1; D not resolved. Germline CDR1 SQVTM, CDR2 ANQGSEA. Trimming removed 4 bases from V and 6 bases from J, with 16 bases in between. CDR3 length: 14 residues.

Many counts were recorded for this clonotype. The chain uses TRBV7-6 and TRBJ2-3, with 12 bases aligning to TRBD1. The CDR3 runs to 16 residues. With V trimmed by 6 bases and J by 5 bases, 9 bases remained unmatched. Per germline, CDR1 SGHVS and CDR2 FNYEAQ. CDR3 protein: CASSSDGTGGRDTQYF. The CDR3 DNA reads as TGTGCCAGCAGTTCGGACGGGACAGGGGGCAGAGATACGCAGTATTTT.

This clonotype was observed a handful of times. This rearrangement joins TRBV5-4 to TRBJ2-3, with unresolved D. V was cut by 0 bases and J by 10 bases, with 6 bases left in between. The CDR3 is 11 amino acids. Per germline, CDR1 SGHNT and CDR2 YYREEE (reference sequence). CDR3 amino acids: CASSLGQAQYF. CDR3 coding DNA: TGTGCCAGCAGCTTGGGTCAGGCGCAGTATTTT.

This clonotype appeared a few times. V and J are TRBV9 and TRBJ2-3, with a tentative D call TRBD2 (6 bases). The CDR3 loop spans 19 amino acids. Germline CDR1 and CDR2: SGDLS and YYNGEE. V gave up 0 bases and J gave up 0 bases, with 20 bases separating them. In nucleotides, the CDR3 is TGTGCCAGCAGCGTAGGCGCGACTAGGTGGCCAAAAAGCACAGATACGCAGTATTTT. Amino acid sequence: CASSVGATRWPKSTDTQYF.

This clonotype was seen many times. This chain uses TRBV7-9 with TRBJ2-3; the D is unclear. Germline CDR1 reads SEHNR; CDR2 reads FQNEAQ (reference sequence). V lost 2 bases to trimming and J lost 2 bases, with 5 bases between them. This CDR3 region has 13 residues. The CDR3 DNA follows: TGTGCCAGCAGCTTATCAGTCACAGATACGCAGTATTTT. It specifies CASSLSVTDTQYF.

As to this clonotype: Compared with germline, one end of the junction differs, possibly owing to a read error. CDR3 in amino acids: CASSLTGVDSPLHF. CDR3 DNA: TGTGCCAGCAGCTTAACGGGGGTTGATTCACCACTCCACTTT. The chain employs TRBV7-9 and TRBJ1-6, with D perhaps TRBD1 (5 bases). Germline V CDR1 and CDR2: SEHNR, FQNEAQ (reference sequence). The CDR3 has 14 residues.

This clonotype was detected only a few times. The V gene is TRBV7-8, the J gene TRBJ2-3; possible D gene TRBD1, 5 bases. The CDR3 is made up of 15 amino acids. V was cut by 5 bases and J by 1 base, with 13 bases left in between. In germline, CDR1 is SGHVS, CDR2 FQNEAQ. CDR3 sequence: CASSVWGSGTDTQYF. Here the CDR3 DNA reads TGTGCCAGCAGCGTGTGGGGCAGCGGCACAGATACGCAGTATTTT.

This clonotype has only a few counts. This chain uses TRBV7-6 with TRBJ2-2; weak D call: TRBD1 (5 bases). Germline CDR1 SGHVS, CDR2 FNYEAQ. The germline V and J ends were trimmed by 3 bases and 5 bases, with 7 bases remaining between them. The CDR3 runs to 13 residues. The CDR3 loop is CASSFGATGELFF. Here the CDR3 DNA reads TGTGCCAGCAGCTTTGGGGCAACCGGGGAGCTGTTTTTT.

This chain links TRBV7-2 with TRBJ1-3; D might be TRBD1 (6 bases). This CDR3 has 14 residues. Germline values: CDR1 SGHTA, CDR2 FQGNSA. The V end was cut by 3 bases, the J end by 4 bases, with 10 bases between. In DNA form, the CDR3 reads TGTGCCAGCAGCTTGGCGGGGGGCGGAAACACCATATATTTT. It is translated as CASSLAGGGNTIYF.

This chain uses TRBV12-3 or TRBV12-4 with TRBJ1-2, with 9 bases fitting TRBD1. Unmatched junction bases numbered 6, after V lost 4 bases and J lost 3 bases. The CDR3 contains 15 residues. In nucleotides, the CDR3 is TGTGCCAGCAGTTCTCCGGGACAGGGCTACTATGGCTACACCTTC. This sequence encodes CASSSPGQGYYGYTF.

This clonotype showed up just a few times. The V gene is TRBV7-2, the J gene TRBJ1-1; the D gene is possibly TRBD1 (6 bases). Germline lookup yields CDR1 SGHTA and CDR2 FQGNSA. V gave up 5 bases and J gave up 1 base, with 14 bases separating them. This CDR3 has 15 amino acids. Here the CDR3 DNA reads TGTGCCAGCAGCCGGGACCCGACAGGGAACACTGAAGCTTTCTTT. Its translation: CASSRDPTGNTEAFF.

The V and J genes are TRBV6-6 and TRBJ1-2, with TRBD1 matching 8 bases. The germline V gene has CDR1 MNHNY and CDR2 SVGAGI (reference sequence). The length of the CDR3 is 14 residues. Germline trimming cut 0 bases from V and 3 bases from J; bases unmatched to any gene: 0. CDR3 nucleotides: TGTGCCAGCAGTTACTCGGGACAGGACTATGGCTACACCTTC. This codes for CASSYSGQDYGYTF.

This clonotype was seen at least ten times. The rearrangement links TRBV4-3 to TRBJ1-6; D gene unclear. Per germline, CDR1 LGHNA and CDR2 YSLEER. This CDR3 has 15 residues. V dropped 0 bases and J dropped 8 bases, with 11 bases sitting between them. The CDR3 loop is CASSQESRLYSPLHF. The CDR3 DNA reads TGCGCCAGCAGCCAAGAGAGCAGATTGTATTCACCCCTCCACTTT.

V usage is TRBV6-2 or TRBV6-3 and J usage is TRBJ2-5; possibly TRBD2 for D (6 bases). The CDR3 extends over 15 amino acids. Germline CDR1 reads MNHEY; CDR2 reads SVGEGT. The V and J ends lost 8 bases and 5 bases respectively, with 21 bases between them. The CDR3 DNA follows: TGTGCCAGCGAGGAACCACAAGGAGGGACCGAGACCCAGTACTTC. It is translated as CASEEPQGGTETQYF.

This chain joins TRBV12-3 or TRBV12-4 and TRBJ2-3; no clear D. Trimming took 2 bases from V and 0 from J, leaving 15 bases between them. The CDR3 covers 17 residues. DNA for the CDR3: TGTGCCAGCAGTTTATGGCGGTTCAGCCGAAGCACAGATACGCAGTATTTT. Protein: CASSLWRFSRSTDTQYF.